This T cell receptor beta chain was sequenced during a study of CD8+CD57+ T cells in acquired aplastic anemia. Sequenced patients had shown CD8+CD57+ cell expansion by flow cytometry. At the time of blood sampling, patients had not yet received any therapy. According to the study, genomic DNA was the template for TCR beta VDJ and CDR3 profiling. MiXCR, run by TCRdb on the reads, gives a single entry per CDR3 protein. Of under 200,000 distinct CDR3 sequences in the sample, around half were seen once. This clonotype showed up many times. The ends were cut back, 4 bases at V and 3 bases at J, with 10 bases in the middle. The CDR3 is made up of 13 amino acids. Germline V gene lookup returns CDR1 WNHNN and CDR2 SYGVQD (reference sequence).

The chain carries TRBV10-1 and TRBJ2-7; D call uncertain. The receptor comes from a human donor with aplastic anemia. Input material: sorted CD4+, CD8+, or CD8+CD57+ T cells (not recorded which) from PBMCs. This CDR3 reads CASSGDLHYEQYV. The CDR3 DNA sequence: TGCGCCAGCAGTGGAGACCTACACTACGAGCAGTACGTC.